A selection of T cell receptor beta chains follows, all from one sample in a study of T-cell reconstitution after alpha-beta-depleted transplantation in children. Using its own MiXCR run on the PCR reads, TCRdb lists one record per CDR3 protein. In the table there are about 870,000 distinct CDR3 sequences, approximately 15% of which are singletons. Sequencing used PBMCs, mostly from graft donor cells, obtained 360 days after TCRalphabeta/CD19-depleted stem cell transplant. Receptors were obtained from a male patient younger than 18 who had a stem cell transplant for acute lymphoblastic leukemia, so the T cells may come from the graft donor. Both conserved end residues are part of each CDR3. Fields, in order: V gene, clone size, CDR3 length, J gene, CDR3 protein. Not all rows give a size; the values are once, few, many and, for expanded clones, a class.

TRBV28,many,13,TRBJ1-5,CANSDRAYQPQHF
TRBV4-1,few,12,TRBJ1-4,CASGTGDEKLFF
TRBV20-1,few,14,TRBJ2-1,CSAPTSGSDNEQFF
TRBV5-1,few,14,TRBJ2-1,CASYIGSGSNEQFF
TRBV12-3/TRBV12-4,-,13,TRBJ1-1,CASSLYSGSEAFF
TRBV21-1,many,17,TRBJ2-1,CASSAFASGSLGCEQFF
TRBV20-1,few,12,TRBJ1-1,CSARVPGTEAFF
TRBV4-1,-,16,TRBJ2-3,CASSQAGTSGTDTQYF
TRBV5-1,many,14,TRBJ2-7,CASSLVPEIKEQYF
TRBV4-1,-,15,TRBJ2-2,CASSQFSVYTGELFF
TRBV9,-,15,TRBJ2-5,CACSARLEGQETQYF
TRBV6-1,-,16,TRBJ2-1,CASSTLAGGPDNEQFF
TRBV4-1,-,14,TRBJ1-2,CASSQVSFSYGYTF
TRBV5-1,-,14,TRBJ2-7,CASSLSSVAYEQYF
TRBV5-1,-,16,TRBJ2-3,CASSLESGSGTDTQYF
TRBV9,-,14,TRBJ2-3,CASSVGGPSDTQYF
TRBV5-1,-,14,TRBJ2-5,CASSLERGLQTQYF
TRBV2,-,16,TRBJ2-1,CASSDSRDYQYNEQFF
TRBV11-1,few,19,TRBJ2-1,CASSLGPSGSEAQRNEQFF
TRBV12-3/TRBV12-4,many,16,TRBJ1-2,CASSLDMDRANYGYTF
TRBV28,few,12,TRBJ2-1,CASRPLINEQFF
TRBV25-1,-,16,TRBJ2-1,CASSERDPTVANEQFF
TRBV14,few,14,TRBJ2-3,CASSQRQGAGTQYF
TRBV29-1,many,14,TRBJ2-3,CSTYELASTDTQYF
TRBV12-3/TRBV12-4,-,14,TRBJ2-7,CASSLSSWDYEQYF
TRBV6-5,few,15,TRBJ1-2,CASSYGGGGRYGYTF
TRBV5-1,few,11,TRBJ1-1,CASSLSGLAFF
TRBV29-1,few,13,TRBJ1-1,CSASGLTNTEAFF
TRBV12-3/TRBV12-4,few,13,TRBJ2-1,CATATGSYNEQFF
TRBV5-1,-,15,TRBJ2-5,CASSLATGSQETQYF